The sequence of this TCR beta chain was determined in a study of response to subunit inactivated influenza vaccine. TCRdb fed the RT-PCR reads into MiXCR, producing one record per CDR3 protein. The sample has about 620,000 distinct CDR3 sequences, 10% to 15% seen once; the top ten hold roughly a tenth. Findings and caveats of the study: It was the authors' suggestion that each seasonal influenza vaccination recruits few new T cells.

This clonotype appeared a few times. Its antigen is undetermined. Trimming cost V 6 bases and J 4 bases; bases outside gene matches: 13. This CDR3 has 17 amino acids. Germline V gene sequence: CDR1 ENHRY, CDR2 SYGVKD. The TCR comes from a man aged 45-65 years who received an inactivated influenza vaccine. The gene calls are TRBV10-3 and TRBJ2-5; TRBD1 matches 11 bases. The sample here was PBMCs from blood, taken on the day of vaccination. The CDR3 DNA follows: TGTGCCATCAGAAACGGGACAGGGGGAGCTTTGCGAGAGACCCAGTACTTC. This encodes CAIRNGTGGALRETQYF.